This record looks at one TCR beta chain sequence and its context. What it binds is not known. V dropped 4 bases and J dropped 4; count of bases not matched to a gene: 5. CDR3 length: 16 residues. Germline V gives CDR1 SGHVS, CDR2 FQNEAQ. Here immunoSEQ multiplex PCR was the method, and the copy in TCRdb shows in-frame clones only, minus some. This sample has approximately 100,000 clones, with 85% to 90% found just once. This sample was included in a study of T cell responses to AZD1222 COVID-19 vaccine. Overall study: Second-dose timings of about 4 or about 12 weeks were pooled. Overall study results and limits: In a largely white British group with more females than males, clonal diversity was possibly underestimated. Targets within unmutated variant regions were reportedly found for nearly half of spike-specific TCRs.

Specimen: peripheral blood, collected on day 0 of AZD1222 vaccination. The chain has TRBV7-8 and TRBJ2-1; 12 bases fit TRBD2. The sequence derives from an adult in good health. The CDR3 DNA reads TGTGCCAGCAGCTATACTAGCGGGGGGCATTACAATGAGCAGTTCTTC. Its translation: CASSYTSGGHYNEQFF. Complete variable domain (other parts from reference TRBV7-8 and TRBJ2-1): GAGVSQSPRYKVAKRGQDVALRCDPISGHVSLFWYQQALGQGPEFLTYFQNEAQLDKSGLPSDRFFAERPEGSVSTLKIQRTQQEDSAVYLCASSYTSGGHYNEQFFGPGTRLTVL.